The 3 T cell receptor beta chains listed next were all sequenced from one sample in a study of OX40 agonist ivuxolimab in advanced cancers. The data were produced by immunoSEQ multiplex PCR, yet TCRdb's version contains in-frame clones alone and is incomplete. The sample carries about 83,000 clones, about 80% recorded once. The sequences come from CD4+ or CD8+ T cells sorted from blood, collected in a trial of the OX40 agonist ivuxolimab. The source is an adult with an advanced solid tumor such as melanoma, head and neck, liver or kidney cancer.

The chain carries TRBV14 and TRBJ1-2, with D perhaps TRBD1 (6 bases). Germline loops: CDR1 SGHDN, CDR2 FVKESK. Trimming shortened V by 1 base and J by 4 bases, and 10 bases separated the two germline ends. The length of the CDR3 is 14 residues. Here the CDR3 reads CASSQVRGGYGYTF. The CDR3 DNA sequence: TGTGCCAGCAGCCAAGTCCGAGGGGGCTATGGCTACACCTTC.

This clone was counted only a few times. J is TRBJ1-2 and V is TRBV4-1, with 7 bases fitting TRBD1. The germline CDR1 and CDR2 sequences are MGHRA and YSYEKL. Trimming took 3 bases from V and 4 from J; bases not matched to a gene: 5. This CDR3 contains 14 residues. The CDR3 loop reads CASSQPAGGYGYTF. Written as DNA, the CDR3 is TGCGCCAGCAGCCAGCCGGCAGGGGGCTATGGCTACACCTTC.

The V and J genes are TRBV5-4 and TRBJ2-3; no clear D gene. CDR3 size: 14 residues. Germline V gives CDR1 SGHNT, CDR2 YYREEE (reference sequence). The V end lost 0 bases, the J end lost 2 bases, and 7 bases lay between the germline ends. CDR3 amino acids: CASSLGDVTDTQYF. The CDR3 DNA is TGTGCCAGCAGCTTGGGGGATGTCACAGATACGCAGTATTTT.